The rows below give T cell receptor beta chains drawn from one sample of a study of T cell changes during pregnancy in multiple sclerosis. Measured with immunoSEQ multiplex PCR; TCRdb has only the in-frame clones, and not every one. The sample consists of 35,000 to 50,000 clones, 80% to 90% of them appearing once. This specimen was CD4+ T cells from peripheral blood mononuclear cells, taken in the first trimester of pregnancy. Receptors were obtained from a female donor with multiple sclerosis, enrolled in a pregnancy study. Both conserved end residues are part of each CDR3. Each record gives: CDR3 DNA, CDR3 protein, J gene, V gene, clone size, D gene. D genes are given only for firm matches. For some rows the clone size is stated as once, few or many, or as a class when expanded; others skip it.

TGTGCCAGCAGCTTAACCGGGAGGCACTACAATGAGCAGTTCTTC CASSLTGRHYNEQFF TRBJ2-1 TRBV7-2 few TRBD2
TGTGCCAGCAGGTTGATAACAGGGGGAGGGCAGCCCCAGCATTTT CASRLITGGGQPQHF TRBJ1-5 TRBV28 . TRBD1
TGTGCCAGCAGCCGGGGGGGAGGTCTGACCTACGAGCAGTACTTC CASSRGGGLTYEQYF TRBJ2-7 TRBV27 . TRBD2
TGTGCCAGCAGCTTACAAGTGCGAAGCCCGGCTGGGGCCAACGTCCTGACTTTC CASSLQVRSPAGANVLTF TRBJ2-6 TRBV7-9 . .
TGTGCCAGCAGTGACCCTGGGAGGGACAGGGCCGGTCTTGAGCAGTTCTTC CASSDPGRDRAGLEQFF TRBJ2-1 TRBV6-1 . TRBD1
TGTGCCAGCAGCTTGACAGGGGTCGAGACCCAGTACTTC CASSLTGVETQYF TRBJ2-5 TRBV7-9 . TRBD1
TGTGCCAGCAGCTTACAGCGAATGGGACAGGGACTGACTGAGCAGTTCTTC CASSLQRMGQGLTEQFF TRBJ2-1 TRBV11-2 . TRBD1
TGTGCCAGCAGCTTAGCGGGGCAGGGTGGCACCGGGGAGCTGTTTTTT CASSLAGQGGTGELFF TRBJ2-2 TRBV7-2 . .
TGCAGCGTTAGTTACGGACTAGCAGGCCCCAATGAGCAGTTCTTC CSVSYGLAGPNEQFF TRBJ2-1 TRBV29-1 . TRBD2
TGCGCCAGCAGCCCCCAGACTAGCGTCAGCGGGGAGCTGTTTTTT CASSPQTSVSGELFF TRBJ2-2 TRBV4-3 . TRBD2
TGTGCCAGCAGTGCGGCAGGGGGAAGCTCCTACGAGCAGTACTTC CASSAAGGSSYEQYF TRBJ2-7 TRBV6-4 . TRBD1
TGTGCCAGTAGTACCAGCCACAGGGGAACCGGGGAGCTGTTTTTT CASSTSHRGTGELFF TRBJ2-2 TRBV19 . TRBD1
TGTGCCAGCAGGGCAGGGTTCTTCAATGAGCAGTTCTTC CASRAGFFNEQFF TRBJ2-1 TRBV6-1 . .
TGCGCCAGCAGCTTGGCCATGACAGGTTCTGGAAACACCATATATTTT CASSLAMTGSGNTIYF TRBJ1-3 TRBV5-1 once .
TGTGCCAGCAGCTTAGACAGGGGTCGAGAGACCCAGTACTTC CASSLDRGRETQYF TRBJ2-5 TRBV7-2 once TRBD1
TGTGCCAGCAGCCATACGACTAGCGGGACGGCCAATGAGCAGTTCTTC CASSHTTSGTANEQFF TRBJ2-1 TRBV4-2 . TRBD2
TGTGCCAGCAGCCCAAGAGGACTAGCGGGAGCGGATGAGCAGTTCTTC CASSPRGLAGADEQFF TRBJ2-1 TRBV7-9 . TRBD2
TGTGCCAGCAGCTTAGGCGGACAGGGGAGTACCGAGCAGTACTTC CASSLGGQGSTEQYF TRBJ2-7 TRBV5-8 . TRBD1
TGTGCCAGCAGAGCCAATTTCGGGTTTAGCTCCTACAATGAGCAGTTCTTC CASRANFGFSSYNEQFF TRBJ2-1 TRBV28 . .
TGTGCCAGCAGATCAGACAGGAATAGCAATCAGCCCCAGCATTTT CASRSDRNSNQPQHF TRBJ1-5 TRBV6-5 . .
TGTGCCAGCAGCTCAGTATTGTTCCAGGACTCACTTATTTCTGAGCAGTTCTTC CASSSVLFQDSLISEQFF TRBJ2-1 TRBV9 . .
TGTGCCAGCAGCGTTTTGGGACTGTCCTACAATGAGCAGTTCTTC CASSVLGLSYNEQFF TRBJ2-1 TRBV9 . .
TGCGCCAGCAGCTCAACGACTAGCGGGCTCGTTCAAGAGACCCAGTACTTC CASSSTTSGLVQETQYF TRBJ2-5 TRBV5-1 . TRBD2
TGTGCCAGCAAGTTACTAGGGGGCTCCTACAATGAGCAGTTCTTC CASKLLGGSYNEQFF TRBJ2-1 TRBV2 . .
TGCAGCGTAACCCCCGGGACTAGCGGTTACAATGAGCAGTTCTTC CSVTPGTSGYNEQFF TRBJ2-1 TRBV29-1 . TRBD2
TGTGCCAGCTCACCAAACAGCAATAGCAATCAGCCCCAGCATTTT CASSPNSNSNQPQHF TRBJ1-5 TRBV18 few .
TGTGCCAGCAGTTTTGGAGTCCAAGAGACCCAGTACTTC CASSFGVQETQYF TRBJ2-5 TRBV27 . .
TGTGCCAGCAGCTTATCGCTCCGGACTAGCGGGAGGGGGCGAGAGACCCAGTACTTC CASSLSLRTSGRGRETQYF TRBJ2-5 TRBV7-6 . TRBD2
TGTGCCAGCAGGCTCCCGGGACAGGTCTACGAGCAGTACTTC CASRLPGQVYEQYF TRBJ2-7 TRBV28 . TRBD1
TGTGCCAGCAGAATAAGGACTAGCGGGAGATCCGATACGCAGTATTTT CASRIRTSGRSDTQYF TRBJ2-3 TRBV5-6 . TRBD2
TGCGCCAGCAGCTTGGTAGGGGGAGATACGCAGTATTTT CASSLVGGDTQYF TRBJ2-3 TRBV5-1 . .
TGTGCCACGGGGGGGATGTTAAGCTCTGGAAACACCATATATTTT CATGGMLSSGNTIYF TRBJ1-3 TRBV28 . .
TGTGCCTGGGCTGGACAGAGCAATCAGCCCCAGCATTTT CAWAGQSNQPQHF TRBJ1-5 TRBV30 . .
TGTGCCAGCCGGAACGCGGGGTCCACAGATACGCAGTATTTT CASRNAGSTDTQYF TRBJ2-3 TRBV28 . .
TGTGCCAGCAGCGCAGGACAGGGAGGCACAGATACGCAGTATTTT CASSAGQGGTDTQYF TRBJ2-3 TRBV5-6 . TRBD1